This T cell receptor (beta chain) was profiled in a study of T-cell memory formation after mild COVID-19. Study-wide context: TCR clusters mostly belonged to single donors.

From the 5' RACE reads, TCRdb called clonotypes with MiXCR, one entry per CDR3 protein. The repertoire holds around 500,000 distinct CDR3 sequences, with 18% as singletons. This clonotype was seen more than once but under ten times. The CDR3 is made up of 16 amino acids. With 4 bases removed from V and 5 bases from J, the gap between germline ends came to 17 bases. CDR1 is MNHEY and CDR2 is SVGAGI in the germline V gene. The sample consisted of PBMCs or a T cell subset sorted from them (not recorded which). The gene calls are TRBV6-5 and TRBJ1-4; a weak D match, TRBD1 (5 bases). This sequence was found in an adult woman who had mild COVID-19 (a few samples of this study predate the infection). Cell type and time point are not known. The CDR3 loop is CASSLARMGGNEKLFF. CDR3 bases: TGTGCCAGCAGTTTGGCCCGGATGGGGGGAAATGAAAAACTGTTTTTT.